This T cell receptor (beta chain) was identified during a study of beta chain features in type 1 diabetes. Study information: There were 90 million to 110 million sorted cells examined across all samples. Study-wide results and caveats: Patients showed naive, central memory and Treg TCRB repertoires that appeared more similar than those of healthy donors. Researchers report that Type 1 diabetes patients had moderately but significantly shorter TCRB CDR3s across all four CD4+ subsets. The analysis here could not establish whether HLA type shapes TCRB rearrangement.

The authors reverse transcribed all of the isolated RNA, so sequencing captured expressed TCRB transcripts. The assay was immunoSEQ multiplex PCR, and TCRdb's table has in-frame clones only and misses some. There are 120,000 or so clones in the sample; around 15% occur only once, and 2.6% lies in the top ten. V lost 3 bases and J 4 bases, leaving 9 bases between the germline ends. The CDR3 has 14 amino acids. Per the germline V gene, CDR1 is MNHEY and CDR2 is SVGAGI. CD45RO/CCR7/CD25/CD127/CD95/CD27 staining was used to isolate CD4+ naive, central memory, regulatory and stem cell-like memory cells by sorting. As to this clone: What it recognizes is unknown.

This receptor was identified in a man aged 18 to 29 with type 1 diabetes. The sequenced material came from central memory CD4+ T cells from blood. The chain links TRBV6-5 to TRBJ1-4, with D unclear. The CDR3 coding sequence is TGTGCCAGCAGTTATAAGCCACATAATGAAAAACTGTTTTTT. Translating it yields CASSYKPHNEKLFF.